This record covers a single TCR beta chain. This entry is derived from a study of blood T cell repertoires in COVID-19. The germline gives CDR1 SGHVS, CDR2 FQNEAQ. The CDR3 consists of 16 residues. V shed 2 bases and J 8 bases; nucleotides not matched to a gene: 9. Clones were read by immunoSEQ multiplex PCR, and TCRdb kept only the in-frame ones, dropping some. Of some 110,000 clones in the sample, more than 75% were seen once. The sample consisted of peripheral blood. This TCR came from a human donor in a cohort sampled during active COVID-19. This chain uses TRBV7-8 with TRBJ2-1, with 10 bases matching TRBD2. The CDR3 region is CASSLWQAGGNYEQFF. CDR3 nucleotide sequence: TGTGCCAGCAGCTTATGGCAAGCGGGAGGGAATTATGAGCAGTTCTTC.